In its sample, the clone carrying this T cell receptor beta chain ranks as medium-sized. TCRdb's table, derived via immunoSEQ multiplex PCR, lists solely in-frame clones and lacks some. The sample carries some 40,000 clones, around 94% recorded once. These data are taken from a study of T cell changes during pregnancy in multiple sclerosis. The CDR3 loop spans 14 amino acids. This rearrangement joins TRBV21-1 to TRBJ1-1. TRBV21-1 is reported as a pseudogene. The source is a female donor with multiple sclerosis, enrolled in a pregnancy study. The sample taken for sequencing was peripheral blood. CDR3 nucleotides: TGTGCCAGCAGCAAAGATCGGGGGATAACTGAAGCTTTCTTT. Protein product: CASSKDRGITEAFF.